The clone carrying this TCR beta chain was recorded a few times. Its cognate antigen is unknown. Researchers barred patients who had uncontrolled infection, other autoimmune disease, pregnancy or lactation. The PBMCs had their origin in 10 ml of fresh peripheral blood. This specimen belongs to a study of T cells in Graves' hyperthyroidism and ophthalmopathy. Points from the study as a whole: Blood also held most thyroid clonotypes expanded beyond 0.001.

RNA transcripts were the template for amplifying TCR beta CDR3 regions. The HTBI set primed first-round TCR CDR3 RT-PCR. One entry per CDR3 protein results from TCRdb running MiXCR on the multiplex PCR reads. The sample includes some 500,000 distinct CDR3 sequences, approximately 16% seen only once; the top ten take about 31%. The length of the CDR3 is 13 residues. CDR1 and CDR2 (germline): LNHDA, SQIVND (reference sequence). Trimming shortened V by 6 bases and J by 4 bases, and 12 bases separated the two germline ends. The sequence was obtained from a woman in her thirties with Graves' ophthalmopathy. The source material was blood. This chain connects TRBV19 to TRBJ1-1; a possible D gene is TRBD1 (5 bases). In nucleotides, the CDR3 is TGTGCCAGTAGCCAGACAGTTGGCACTGAAGCTTTCTTT. Translated, it gives CASSQTVGTEAFF.